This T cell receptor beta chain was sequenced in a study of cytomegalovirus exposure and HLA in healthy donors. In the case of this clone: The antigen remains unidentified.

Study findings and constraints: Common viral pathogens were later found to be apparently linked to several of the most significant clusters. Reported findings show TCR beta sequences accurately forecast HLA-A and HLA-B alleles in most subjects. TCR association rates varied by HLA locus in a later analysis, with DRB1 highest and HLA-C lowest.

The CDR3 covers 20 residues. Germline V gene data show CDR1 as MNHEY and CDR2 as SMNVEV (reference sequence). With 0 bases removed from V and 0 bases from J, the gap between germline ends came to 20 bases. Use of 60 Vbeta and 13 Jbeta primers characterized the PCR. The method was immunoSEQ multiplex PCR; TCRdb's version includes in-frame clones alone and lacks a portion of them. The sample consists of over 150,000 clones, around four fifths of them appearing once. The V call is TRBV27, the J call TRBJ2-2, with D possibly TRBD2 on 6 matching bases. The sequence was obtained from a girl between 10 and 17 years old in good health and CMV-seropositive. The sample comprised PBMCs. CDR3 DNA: TGTGCCAGCAGTTTATCGGGAGGTCGTGGGAAAATAACGAACACCGGGGAGCTGTTTTTT. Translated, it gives CASSLSGGRGKITNTGELFF.